This T cell receptor beta chain derives from a study of patients and donors after allogeneic stem cell transplantation. This clonotype was seen once. Unmatched junction bases numbered 7, after V lost 6 bases and J lost 6 bases. The length of the CDR3 is 14 residues. Germline assignment: CDR1 SEHNR and CDR2 FQNEAQ (reference sequence). Each CDR3 protein is one row after TCRdb ran MiXCR on the RT-PCR reads. The sample carries 900,000 to 1,000,000 distinct CDR3 sequences, 15% to 20% recorded once. The source is a human donor who was either an allogeneic HSCT recipient or a stem cell or donor lymphocyte infusion donor (not recorded which). It is not recorded whose cells these are; they may come from a transplant donor. V is TRBV7-9 and J is TRBJ1-4, with 7 bases lining up with TRBD1. Input material: blood, either unsorted or a sorted T cell fraction (not recorded which). The CDR3 region is CASRSTGADEKLFF. The CDR3 DNA is TGTGCCAGCAGATCAACAGGGGCCGATGAAAAACTGTTTTTT.